This TCR beta chain originates from a study of blood T cells in healthy people across ages. A few counts support this clonotype. The antigen is unknown. Sample-barcoded 5' priming and a J-beta primer mix drove a second PCR of roughly 6 to 12 cycles. Every cDNA molecule bore a tag from a template-switch adaptor containing 12 random nucleotides. Using its own MiXCR run on the 5' RACE reads, TCRdb lists one record per CDR3 protein. Altogether 850,000 or so distinct CDR3 sequences are present, under 35% being singletons, with the ten largest covering 15% to 20%. General observations from the study: Strong correlation existed between TCR beta diversity and naive T cell percentage.

Russia was home to the donors, healthy Caucasian individuals aged roughly 6 to 95. Total RNA extraction produced at least 6 micrograms (per sample) for the study. CDR3 length: 13 amino acids. Trimming stripped 4 bases from V and 4 bases from J, with 11 bases between. Germline loops: CDR1 SQVTM, CDR2 ANQGSEA. Sequencing was done on a sample of blood. The origin of this receptor is a woman of 80 years or more in good health. This chain connects TRBV29-1 to TRBJ1-5; tentatively, D is TRBD1 (5 bases). For the CDR3, the DNA is TGCAGCGTTGCGACAGACAGAAATCAGCCCCAGCATTTT. It codes for CSVATDRNQPQHF.